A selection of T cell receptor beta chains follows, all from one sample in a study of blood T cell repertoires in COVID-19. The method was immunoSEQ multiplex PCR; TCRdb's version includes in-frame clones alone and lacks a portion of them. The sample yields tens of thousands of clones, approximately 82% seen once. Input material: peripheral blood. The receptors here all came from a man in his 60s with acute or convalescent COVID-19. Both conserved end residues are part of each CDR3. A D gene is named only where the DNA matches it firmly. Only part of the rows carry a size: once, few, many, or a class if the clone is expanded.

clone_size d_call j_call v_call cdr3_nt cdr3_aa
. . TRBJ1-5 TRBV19 TGTGCCAGTCGAAATACAGGTTTTAATCAGCCCCAGCATTTT CASRNTGFNQPQHF
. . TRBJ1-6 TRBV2 TGTGCCAGCAGTGAAGCGCTTCTGAGGTATTCACCCCTCCACTTT CASSEALLRYSPLHF
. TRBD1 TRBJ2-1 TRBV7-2 TGTGCCAGCAGCTCACAAGGCCGGGACAGTATTACCTACAATGAGCAGTTCTTC CASSSQGRDSITYNEQFF
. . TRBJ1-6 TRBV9 TGTGCCAGCAGATCAGGGGCCGCCTTGGGTTCACCCCTCCACTTT CASRSGAALGSPLHF
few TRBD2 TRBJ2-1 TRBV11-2 TGTGCCAGCAGCTTAGTACCTCTAGCGGGAAGCAATGAGCAGTTCTTC CASSLVPLAGSNEQFF
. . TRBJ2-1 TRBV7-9 TGTGCCAGCAGCTTTGGGGCCGCAACCTACAATGAGCAGTTCTTC CASSFGAATYNEQFF
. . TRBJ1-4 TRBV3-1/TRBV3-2 TGTGCCAGCAGCCAGAGGGGGATGGGGGAAAAACTGTTTTTT CASSQRGMGEKLFF
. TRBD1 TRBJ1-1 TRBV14 TGTGCCAGCAGCCGGGACAGGGGGGTACGGACTGAAGCTTTCTTT CASSRDRGVRTEAFF
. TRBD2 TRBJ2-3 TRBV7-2 TGTGCCAGCAGCTCCCGGCGGGGGGCAGATACGCAGTATTTT CASSSRRGADTQYF
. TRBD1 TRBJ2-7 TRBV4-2 TGTGCCAGCTCACAGGGGGCAGTCTACGAGCAGTACTTC CASSQGAVYEQYF
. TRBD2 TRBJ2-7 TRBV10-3 TGTGCCACAAGGACTAGCGGGGGCCTAGCCTACGAGCAGTACTTC CATRTSGGLAYEQYF
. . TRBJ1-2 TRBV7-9 TGTGCCAGCAGCCCAGTGGGTGGGCCTAACTATGGCTACACCTTC CASSPVGGPNYGYTF
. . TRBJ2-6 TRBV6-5 TGTGCCAGCCCAACGGGCTCTGGGGCCAACGTCCTGACTTTC CASPTGSGANVLTF
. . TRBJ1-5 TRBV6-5 TGTGCCAGCAGTTGGGGCACCGATCAGCCCCAGCATTTT CASSWGTDQPQHF
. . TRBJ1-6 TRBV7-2 TGTGCCAGCAGCTTAGTACAGGTTTCCTATAATTCACCCCTCCACTTT CASSLVQVSYNSPLHF
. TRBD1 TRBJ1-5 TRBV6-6 TGTGCCAGCACTTTGGACAGGGGACGTGATCAGCCCCAGCATTTT CASTLDRGRDQPQHF